These T cell receptor beta chains were read from a single sample in a study of OX40 agonist ivuxolimab in advanced cancers. Data came from immunoSEQ multiplex PCR; TCRdb stores just in-frame clones and leaves some out. The sample shows fewer than 100,000 clones, just over 90% of them seen only once. Sequenced material: CD4+ or CD8+ T cells sorted from blood, taken in a trial of the OX40 agonist ivuxolimab. These receptors all come from an adult with an advanced solid tumor such as melanoma, head and neck, liver or kidney cancer. Both conserved end residues are part of each CDR3. D genes are given only for firm matches. A clone size is listed for some rows: how often the clone was seen (once, few, many), or a class if it is expanded.

v_call: TRBV7-9; clone_size: -; d_call: TRBD2; j_call: TRBJ2-5; cdr3_aa: CASSLLGISRERETQYF; cdr3_nt: TGTGCCAGCAGCCTGCTCGGAATCTCGCGGGAGCGAGAGACCCAGTACTTC
v_call: TRBV28; clone_size: -; d_call: TRBD2; j_call: TRBJ2-5; cdr3_aa: CASSPGTSGAPYQETQYF; cdr3_nt: TGTGCCAGCAGTCCAGGGACTAGCGGGGCCCCGTACCAAGAGACCCAGTACTTC
v_call: TRBV19; clone_size: -; d_call: TRBD1; j_call: TRBJ1-1; cdr3_aa: CASSMWVGQGEAFF; cdr3_nt: TGTGCCAGTAGTATGTGGGTGGGACAGGGTGAAGCTTTCTTT
v_call: TRBV19; clone_size: -; d_call: -; j_call: TRBJ2-5; cdr3_aa: CASNDGGYPETQYF; cdr3_nt: TGTGCCAGTAACGATGGAGGGTATCCCGAGACCCAGTACTTC
v_call: TRBV2; clone_size: -; d_call: -; j_call: TRBJ1-2; cdr3_aa: CASSVNGQSHYGYTF; cdr3_nt: TGTGCCAGCAGTGTTAATGGACAGAGCCACTATGGCTACACCTTC
v_call: TRBV5-6; clone_size: -; d_call: -; j_call: TRBJ2-5; cdr3_aa: CASSLEQVETQYF; cdr3_nt: TGTGCCAGCAGCTTGGAGCAGGTTGAGACCCAGTACTTC
v_call: TRBV5-1; clone_size: -; d_call: TRBD2; j_call: TRBJ2-7; cdr3_aa: CASSLSVSGRAYEQYF; cdr3_nt: TGCGCCAGCAGCTTGTCAGTGAGCGGGAGGGCCTACGAGCAGTACTTC
v_call: TRBV5-1; clone_size: once; d_call: TRBD1; j_call: TRBJ1-1; cdr3_aa: CASSRQDRAHTEAFF; cdr3_nt: TGCGCCAGCAGCCGCCAAGACAGGGCCCACACTGAAGCTTTCTTT
v_call: TRBV5-4; clone_size: once; d_call: TRBD1; j_call: TRBJ2-7; cdr3_aa: CASSAETGASNEQYF; cdr3_nt: TGTGCCAGCAGCGCCGAGACAGGGGCTTCCAACGAGCAGTACTTC
v_call: TRBV7-2; clone_size: -; d_call: -; j_call: TRBJ1-5; cdr3_aa: CASSLEGRDFNQPQHF; cdr3_nt: TGTGCCAGCAGCTTAGAGGGTAGGGATTTCAATCAGCCCCAGCATTTT
v_call: TRBV2; clone_size: -; d_call: -; j_call: TRBJ2-3; cdr3_aa: CASRKGYRPSTDTQYF; cdr3_nt: TGTGCCAGCAGGAAGGGTTATCGCCCTAGCACAGATACGCAGTATTTT
v_call: TRBV11-2; clone_size: -; d_call: TRBD2; j_call: TRBJ2-5; cdr3_aa: CASSPGTSGIQETQYF; cdr3_nt: TGTGCCAGCAGCCCCGGGACTAGCGGGATCCAAGAGACCCAGTACTTC
v_call: TRBV19; clone_size: -; d_call: -; j_call: TRBJ2-2; cdr3_aa: CASSIGASITGELFF; cdr3_nt: TGTGCCAGTAGTATAGGAGCGAGCATCACCGGGGAGCTGTTTTTT
v_call: TRBV11-2; clone_size: few; d_call: -; j_call: TRBJ1-4; cdr3_aa: CASSFLGARDEKLFF; cdr3_nt: TGTGCCAGCAGCTTTTTGGGGGCCCGGGATGAAAAACTGTTTTTT
v_call: TRBV6-5; clone_size: -; d_call: -; j_call: TRBJ1-1; cdr3_aa: CASRAQERGEAFF; cdr3_nt: TGTGCCAGCAGAGCACAGGAAAGAGGTGAAGCTTTCTTT
v_call: TRBV19; clone_size: -; d_call: TRBD1; j_call: TRBJ1-5; cdr3_aa: CASRTQGASNQPQHF; cdr3_nt: TGTGCCAGTAGAACCCAGGGGGCCAGCAATCAGCCCCAGCATTTT
v_call: TRBV2; clone_size: -; d_call: -; j_call: TRBJ2-1; cdr3_aa: CASSSYNEQFF; cdr3_nt: TGTGCCAGTTCATCCTACAATGAGCAGTTCTTC
v_call: TRBV7-2; clone_size: -; d_call: -; j_call: TRBJ2-7; cdr3_aa: CARLSSFGSTYEQYF; cdr3_nt: TGTGCCCGCCTGTCTAGTTTCGGTTCGACCTACGAGCAGTACTTC
v_call: TRBV5-4; clone_size: -; d_call: -; j_call: TRBJ2-5; cdr3_aa: CASTGAETQYF; cdr3_nt: TGTGCCAGCACGGGGGCGGAGACCCAGTACTTC
v_call: TRBV19; clone_size: -; d_call: TRBD1; j_call: TRBJ1-2; cdr3_aa: CASSMNTGGNYGYTF; cdr3_nt: TGTGCCAGTAGTATGAATACAGGGGGCAACTATGGCTACACCTTC
v_call: TRBV5-4; clone_size: -; d_call: TRBD2; j_call: TRBJ2-5; cdr3_aa: CASRLSEVAGGPRQETQYF; cdr3_nt: TGTGCCAGCAGGCTGAGCGAGGTAGCGGGAGGGCCACGGCAAGAGACCCAGTACTTC
v_call: TRBV7-3; clone_size: -; d_call: TRBD2; j_call: TRBJ2-5; cdr3_aa: CASSLSGIRETQYF; cdr3_nt: TGTGCCAGCAGCCTTAGCGGGATACGAGAGACCCAGTACTTC
v_call: TRBV6-1; clone_size: -; d_call: -; j_call: TRBJ2-1; cdr3_aa: CASSERTGVFNEQFF; cdr3_nt: TGTGCCAGCAGTGAACGAACGGGAGTCTTCAATGAGCAGTTCTTC
v_call: TRBV5-8; clone_size: -; d_call: -; j_call: TRBJ2-7; cdr3_aa: CASSLGGLQYF; cdr3_nt: TGTGCCAGCAGCCTGGGGGGGCTTCAGTACTTC
v_call: TRBV5-1; clone_size: -; d_call: -; j_call: TRBJ1-2; cdr3_aa: CASSLSGTNYGYTF; cdr3_nt: TGCGCCAGCAGCTTGTCGGGAACTAACTATGGCTACACCTTC
v_call: TRBV27; clone_size: -; d_call: TRBD2; j_call: TRBJ2-3; cdr3_aa: CASSPGLAGITDTQYF; cdr3_nt: TGTGCCAGCAGCCCGGGACTAGCGGGAATCACAGATACGCAGTATTTT
v_call: TRBV6-6; clone_size: -; d_call: TRBD2; j_call: TRBJ2-1; cdr3_aa: CASRYGGGAQFF; cdr3_nt: TGTGCCAGCAGATACGGGGGAGGGGCCCAGTTCTTC
v_call: TRBV19; clone_size: -; d_call: TRBD2; j_call: TRBJ2-7; cdr3_aa: CASSIVSGGRYEQYF; cdr3_nt: TGTGCCAGTAGTATAGTGTCCGGGGGGAGGTACGAGCAGTACTTC
v_call: TRBV28; clone_size: -; d_call: TRBD2; j_call: TRBJ2-7; cdr3_aa: CASSLPRLAGVTEQYF; cdr3_nt: TGTGCCAGCAGTTTACCGCGACTAGCGGGTGTTACCGAGCAGTACTTC
v_call: TRBV7-9; clone_size: -; d_call: TRBD1; j_call: TRBJ1-2; cdr3_aa: CASSVLGQGMNGYTF; cdr3_nt: TGTGCCAGCAGCGTACTGGGACAGGGGATGAATGGCTACACCTTC
v_call: TRBV15; clone_size: -; d_call: -; j_call: TRBJ2-1; cdr3_aa: CATSIPRGGQPESNEQFF; cdr3_nt: TGTGCCACCAGCATCCCTCGGGGCGGGCAACCTGAATCGAATGAGCAGTTCTTC
v_call: TRBV27; clone_size: -; d_call: TRBD2; j_call: TRBJ2-5; cdr3_aa: CASSLGGLAGPQYF; cdr3_nt: TGTGCCAGCAGTTTGGGTGGACTAGCGGGCCCCCAGTACTTC
v_call: TRBV28; clone_size: few; d_call: -; j_call: TRBJ2-7; cdr3_aa: CASSFSGGSNEQYF; cdr3_nt: TGTGCCAGCAGTTTTTCTGGAGGGTCCAACGAGCAGTACTTC
v_call: TRBV4-3; clone_size: -; d_call: TRBD1; j_call: TRBJ2-2; cdr3_aa: CASSQLGQVYTGELFF; cdr3_nt: TGCGCCAGCAGCCAGCTGGGACAGGTCTACACCGGGGAGCTGTTTTTT
v_call: TRBV5-6; clone_size: -; d_call: -; j_call: TRBJ1-1; cdr3_aa: CASSLPGTEAFF; cdr3_nt: TGTGCCAGCAGCTTACCAGGCACTGAAGCTTTCTTT
v_call: TRBV5-1; clone_size: -; d_call: -; j_call: TRBJ2-2; cdr3_aa: CASSGKAANTGELFF; cdr3_nt: TGCGCCAGCAGCGGTAAGGCAGCGAACACCGGGGAGCTGTTTTTT
v_call: TRBV6-1; clone_size: -; d_call: TRBD2; j_call: TRBJ2-2; cdr3_aa: CASSEVRLATGELFF; cdr3_nt: TGTGCCAGCAGTGAAGTGAGACTAGCGACCGGGGAGCTGTTTTTT
v_call: TRBV7-2; clone_size: -; d_call: -; j_call: TRBJ1-6; cdr3_aa: CASSLVGSSYNSPLHF; cdr3_nt: TGTGCCAGCAGCTTAGTCGGGAGCTCCTATAATTCACCCCTCCACTTT
v_call: TRBV5-1; clone_size: -; d_call: -; j_call: TRBJ2-3; cdr3_aa: CASSLNGDSTDTQYF; cdr3_nt: TGCGCCAGCAGCTTGAATGGCGACTCCACAGATACGCAGTATTTT
v_call: TRBV7-2; clone_size: -; d_call: -; j_call: TRBJ2-3; cdr3_aa: CASSLRDPRSTDTQYF; cdr3_nt: TGTGCCAGCAGCTTAAGGGACCCAAGGAGCACAGATACGCAGTATTTT
v_call: TRBV6-5; clone_size: -; d_call: TRBD2; j_call: TRBJ2-7; cdr3_aa: CASRRTSGSYEQYF; cdr3_nt: TGTGCCAGCAGGCGGACTAGCGGGTCCTACGAGCAGTACTTC
v_call: TRBV7-9; clone_size: -; d_call: -; j_call: TRBJ2-4; cdr3_aa: CASSLAGANIQYF; cdr3_nt: TGTGCCAGCAGCTTAGCCGGGGCGAACATTCAGTACTTC
v_call: TRBV28; clone_size: -; d_call: -; j_call: TRBJ1-5; cdr3_aa: CASSLDTPMAQHF; cdr3_nt: TGTGCCAGCAGTTTAGACACTCCCATGGCCCAGCATTTT
v_call: TRBV19; clone_size: -; d_call: TRBD1; j_call: TRBJ2-2; cdr3_aa: CASSSRQGTGELFF; cdr3_nt: TGTGCCAGTAGTAGCCGACAGGGGACCGGGGAGCTGTTTTTT
v_call: TRBV19; clone_size: -; d_call: TRBD2; j_call: TRBJ2-6; cdr3_aa: CASARGLGAGANVLTF; cdr3_nt: TGTGCCAGCGCACGTGGACTAGGTGCTGGGGCCAACGTCCTGACTTTC
v_call: TRBV30; clone_size: -; d_call: -; j_call: TRBJ1-1; cdr3_aa: CAWSVPRGTEAFF; cdr3_nt: TGTGCCTGGAGTGTACCGAGGGGCACTGAAGCTTTCTTT
v_call: TRBV6-1; clone_size: -; d_call: TRBD2; j_call: TRBJ2-7; cdr3_aa: CASSVASGRLNEQYF; cdr3_nt: TGTGCCAGCAGTGTGGCTAGCGGGAGGCTCAACGAGCAGTACTTC
v_call: TRBV19; clone_size: -; d_call: -; j_call: TRBJ2-2; cdr3_aa: CASSITSTNTGELFF; cdr3_nt: TGTGCCAGTAGTATTACCAGCACCAACACCGGGGAGCTGTTTTTT
v_call: TRBV7-2; clone_size: -; d_call: TRBD1; j_call: TRBJ2-7; cdr3_aa: CASSLKGQGYEQYF; cdr3_nt: TGTGCCAGCAGCCTAAAGGGACAGGGGTACGAGCAGTACTTC
v_call: TRBV29-1; clone_size: -; d_call: -; j_call: TRBJ2-7; cdr3_aa: CSVVTGVEQYF; cdr3_nt: TGCAGCGTTGTAACAGGAGTGGAGCAGTACTTC
v_call: TRBV4-3; clone_size: -; d_call: TRBD1; j_call: TRBJ1-1; cdr3_aa: CASSQANPGRTGLNTEAFF; cdr3_nt: TGCGCCAGCAGCCAAGCCAATCCGGGAAGGACAGGGCTGAACACTGAAGCTTTCTTT